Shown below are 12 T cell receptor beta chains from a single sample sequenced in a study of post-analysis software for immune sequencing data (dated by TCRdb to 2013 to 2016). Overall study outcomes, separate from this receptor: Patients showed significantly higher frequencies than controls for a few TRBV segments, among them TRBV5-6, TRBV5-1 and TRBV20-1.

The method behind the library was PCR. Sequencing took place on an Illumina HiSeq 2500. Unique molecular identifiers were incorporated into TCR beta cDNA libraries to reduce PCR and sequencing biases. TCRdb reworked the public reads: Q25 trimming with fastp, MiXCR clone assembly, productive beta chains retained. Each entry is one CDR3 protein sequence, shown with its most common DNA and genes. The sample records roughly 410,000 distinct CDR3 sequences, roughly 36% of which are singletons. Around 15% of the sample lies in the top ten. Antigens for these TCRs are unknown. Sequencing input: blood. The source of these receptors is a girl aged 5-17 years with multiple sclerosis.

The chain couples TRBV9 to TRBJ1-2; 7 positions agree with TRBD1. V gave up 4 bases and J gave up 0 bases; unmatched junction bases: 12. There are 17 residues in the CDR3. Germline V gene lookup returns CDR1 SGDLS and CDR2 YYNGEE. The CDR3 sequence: CASSHGRQGGSNYGYTF. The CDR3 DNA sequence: TGTGCCAGCAGCCACGGGAGGCAGGGGGGATCTAACTATGGCTACACCTTC.

CDR3 protein: CSARVAGANVLTF. Written as DNA, the CDR3 is TGCAGTGCTAGGGTAGCTGGGGCCAACGTCCTGACTTTC. The genes are TRBV20-1 and TRBJ2-6; no reliable D call. In germline, CDR1 is DFQATT, CDR2 SNEGSKA (reference sequence). This CDR3 has 13 residues. The germline V and J ends were trimmed by 3 bases and 2 bases, with 5 bases remaining between them.

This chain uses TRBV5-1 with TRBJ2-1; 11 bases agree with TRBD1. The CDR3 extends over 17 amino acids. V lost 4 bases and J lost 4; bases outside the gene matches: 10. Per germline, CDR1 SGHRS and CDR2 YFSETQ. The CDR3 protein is CASSGVVGDRGYNEQFF. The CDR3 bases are TGCGCCAGCAGCGGAGTGGTCGGGGACAGGGGGTACAATGAGCAGTTCTTC.

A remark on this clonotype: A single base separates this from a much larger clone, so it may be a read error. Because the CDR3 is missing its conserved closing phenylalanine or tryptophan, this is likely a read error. The CDR3 DNA reads as TGTGCCAGCAGCTTGGCAGGACAGGGAGAGCAGTATTGT. Translating gives CASSLAGQGEQYC. The chain recombines TRBV5-4 with TRBJ2-3; TRBD1 matches 8 bases. This CDR3 has 13 amino acids. Germline V gene data show CDR1 as SGHNT and CDR2 as YYREEE (reference sequence). J lost 11 bases, V lost 0 bases, and 5 bases had no gene match.

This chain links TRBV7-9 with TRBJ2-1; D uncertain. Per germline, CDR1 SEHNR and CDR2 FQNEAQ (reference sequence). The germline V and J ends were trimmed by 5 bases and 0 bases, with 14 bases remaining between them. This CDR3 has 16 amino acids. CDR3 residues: CASSRSAGHSYNEQFF. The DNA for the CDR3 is TGTGCCAGCAGCCGCAGTGCTGGGCACTCCTACAATGAGCAGTTCTTC.

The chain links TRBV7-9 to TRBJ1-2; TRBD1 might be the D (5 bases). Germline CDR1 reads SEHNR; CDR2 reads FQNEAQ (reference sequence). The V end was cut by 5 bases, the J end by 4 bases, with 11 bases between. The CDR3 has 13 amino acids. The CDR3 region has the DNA TGTGCCAGCAGCCCCGGGGGTACCTATGGCTACACCTTC. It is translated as CASSPGGTYGYTF.

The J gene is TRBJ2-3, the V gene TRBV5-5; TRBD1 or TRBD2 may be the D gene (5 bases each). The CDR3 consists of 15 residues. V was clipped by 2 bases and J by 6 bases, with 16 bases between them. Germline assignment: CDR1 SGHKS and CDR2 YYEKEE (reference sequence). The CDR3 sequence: CASSFPGPRADTQYF. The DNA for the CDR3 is TGTGCCAGCAGCTTTCCGGGACCCAGGGCGGATACGCAGTATTTT.

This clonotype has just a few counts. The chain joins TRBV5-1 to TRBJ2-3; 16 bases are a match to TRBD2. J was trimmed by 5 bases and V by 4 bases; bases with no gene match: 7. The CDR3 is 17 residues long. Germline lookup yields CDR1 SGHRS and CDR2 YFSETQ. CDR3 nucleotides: TGCGCCAGCAGCGCGGGACTAGCGGGGGGGAGGATAGATACGCAGTATTTT. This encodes CASSAGLAGGRIDTQYF.

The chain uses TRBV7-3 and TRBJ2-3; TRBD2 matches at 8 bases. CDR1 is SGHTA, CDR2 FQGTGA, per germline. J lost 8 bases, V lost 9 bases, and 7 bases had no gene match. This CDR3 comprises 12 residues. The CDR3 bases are TGTGCCAGTTCAGGCCGGGAGGGTACGCAGTATTTT. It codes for CASSGREGTQYF.

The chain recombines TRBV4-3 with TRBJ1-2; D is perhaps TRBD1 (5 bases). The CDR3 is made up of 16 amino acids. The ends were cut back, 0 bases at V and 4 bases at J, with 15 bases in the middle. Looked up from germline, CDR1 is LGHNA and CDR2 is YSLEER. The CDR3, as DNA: TGCGCCAGCAGCCAAGATGAGGGTGGGGCCCTCTATGGCTACACCTTC. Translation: CASSQDEGGALYGYTF.

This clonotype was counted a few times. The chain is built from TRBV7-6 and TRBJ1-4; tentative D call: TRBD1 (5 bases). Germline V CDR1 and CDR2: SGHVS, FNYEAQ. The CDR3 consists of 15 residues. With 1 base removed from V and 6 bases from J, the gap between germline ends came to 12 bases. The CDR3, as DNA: TGTGCCAGCAGCTTAGAAGGCGGGGGGGATGAAAAACTGTTTTTT. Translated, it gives CASSLEGGGDEKLFF. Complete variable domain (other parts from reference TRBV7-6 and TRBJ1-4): GAGVSQSPRYKVTKRGQDVALRCDPISGHVSLYWYRQALGQGPEFLTYFNYEAQQDKSGLPNDRFSAERPEGSISTLTIQRTEQRDSAMYRCASSLEGGGDEKLFFGSGTQLSVL.

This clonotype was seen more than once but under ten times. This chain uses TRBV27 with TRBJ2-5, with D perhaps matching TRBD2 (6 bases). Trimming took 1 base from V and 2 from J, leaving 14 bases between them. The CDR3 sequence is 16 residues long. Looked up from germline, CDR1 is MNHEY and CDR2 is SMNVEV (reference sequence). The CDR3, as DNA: TGTGCCAGCAGTTTATTGACGGGACTGGGGCAAGAGACCCAGTACTTC. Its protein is CASSLLTGLGQETQYF.